Following are 21 T cell receptor beta chains from one sample sequenced in a study of OX40 agonist ivuxolimab in advanced cancers. Measured with immunoSEQ multiplex PCR; TCRdb has only the in-frame clones, and not every one. The data contain fewer than 80,000 clones, about 85% of them seen just once; the ten biggest clones take up about 0.76%. The sequenced sample was CD4+ or CD8+ T cells sorted from blood, obtained in a trial of the OX40 agonist ivuxolimab. The source of these receptors is an adult with an advanced solid tumor such as melanoma, head and neck, liver or kidney cancer.

In nucleotides, the CDR3 is TGTGCCAGCAGTGCGATACAGGGGGGAGAGACCCAGTACTTC. This codes for CASSAIQGGETQYF. The J gene is TRBJ2-5, the V gene TRBV25-1; 8 nucleotides agree with TRBD1. The germline CDR1 and CDR2 sequences are MGHDK and SYGVNS. The CDR3 runs 14 residues. After removal of 4 bases from V and 4 bases from J, the junction contained 5 bases not matched to a gene.

The DNA of the CDR3 is TGTGCCAGCAGTCTCGGGCCCCTTCAAGAGACCCAGTACTTC. The encoded protein is CASSLGPLQETQYF. The chain employs TRBV9 and TRBJ2-5, with no clear D. Trimming took off 5 bases at V and 2 bases at J, with 13 bases between the two ends. Looked up from germline, CDR1 is SGDLS and CDR2 is YYNGEE. The CDR3 totals 14 residues.

In this sample, this clone turned up a few times. This chain uses TRBV5-1 with TRBJ2-6; possible D gene TRBD2, 6 bases. The CDR3 runs to 18 residues. Germline CDR1 and CDR2: SGHRS and YFSETQ. Trimming removed 3 bases at V and 4 bases at J, with 20 bases between. As DNA, the CDR3 is TGCGCCAGCAGCTGGGGGGACGGCTCCACTCTGGGGGCCAACGTCCTGACTTTC. Protein sequence: CASSWGDGSTLGANVLTF.

The CDR3: CASSFGQGANIQYF. The CDR3 DNA reads TGTGCCAGCAGTTTCGGGCAGGGAGCGAACATTCAGTACTTC. J is TRBJ2-4 and V is TRBV28; the D gene could be TRBD1 or TRBD2 (5 bases each). Deletions cut 3 bases from V and 7 bases from J, with 13 bases between. From germline, CDR1 is MDHEN and CDR2 SYDVKM. CDR3 length: 14 amino acids.

This chain connects TRBV11-1 to TRBJ2-1; TRBD1 aligns across 8 bases. There are 13 residues in the CDR3. Germline V gene data show CDR1 as SGHAT and CDR2 as FQDESV (reference sequence). V lost 4 bases, J lost 12 bases, and 8 bases stayed unmatched. The CDR3 DNA follows: TGTGCCAGCAGCTCTCGAGCCAGGGGGCTGCAGTTCTTC. This codes for CASSSRARGLQFF.

The CDR3 bases are TGTGCCAGCAGTCCCCGGGACCGCCGAGGGGGCGAGCAGTACTTC. Translated, it gives CASSPRDRRGGEQYF. The chain carries TRBV2 and TRBJ2-7, with D perhaps TRBD1 (6 bases). Per the germline V gene, CDR1 is SNHLY and CDR2 is FYNNEI. The CDR3 sequence is 15 residues long. V lost 5 bases and J lost 6, with 20 bases in between.

The chain couples TRBV7-9 to TRBJ2-5, with 7 bases aligning to TRBD2. This CDR3 has 15 residues. Germline values: CDR1 SEHNR, CDR2 FQNEAQ (reference sequence). The ends lost 3 bases at V and 5 bases at J; junction bases unmatched: 9. The CDR3 reads CASSFDWLAAETQYF. Here the CDR3 DNA reads TGTGCCAGCAGCTTCGACTGGCTAGCGGCGGAGACCCAGTACTTC.

The chain links TRBV6-1 to TRBJ1-2, with D perhaps TRBD1 (6 bases). This CDR3 is built from 13 residues. In germline, CDR1 is MNHNS, CDR2 SASEGT. Deletions cut 9 bases from V and 4 bases from J, with 15 bases between. CDR3 DNA sequence: TGTGCCAGTGGGGACACTCTGAGCTATGGCTACACCTTC. Its protein is CASGDTLSYGYTF.

This chain links TRBV7-2 with TRBJ2-3; 15 bases match TRBD2. The CDR3 has 17 residues. V shed 5 bases, J shed 4 bases, and the junction held 7 bases outside the gene matches. CDR1 SGHTA and CDR2 FQGNSA come from the germline V gene. Here the CDR3 reads CASSPRTSGGAADTQYF. Written as DNA, the CDR3 is TGTGCCAGCAGCCCGCGGACTAGCGGGGGGGCCGCAGATACGCAGTATTTT.

The J gene is TRBJ2-1, the V gene TRBV7-2; 7 bases line up with TRBD2. This CDR3 comprises 16 residues. Unmatched junction bases numbered 18, after V lost 7 bases and J lost 9 bases. Germline V gives CDR1 SGHTA, CDR2 FQGNSA. The CDR3 loop is CASIRVAGTGGGEQFF. For the CDR3, the DNA is TGTGCCAGCATCCGGGTCGCCGGGACTGGGGGGGGTGAGCAGTTCTTC.

V is TRBV7-3 and J is TRBJ2-2, with D perhaps matching TRBD1 (6 bases). The CDR3 runs to 15 residues. CDR1 and CDR2 from the germline V gene are SGHTA and FQGTGA. V dropped 5 bases and J dropped 8 bases, with 18 bases sitting between them. The CDR3 loop is CASSAFRDTGGELFF. The CDR3 DNA follows: TGTGCCAGCAGCGCCTTTAGGGACACCGGGGGGGAGCTGTTTTTT.

The chain employs TRBV7-3 and TRBJ1-2; 8 bases align to TRBD1. V lost 5 bases to trimming and J lost 3 bases; unmatched junction nucleotides: 2. This CDR3 spans 13 amino acids. CDR1 is SGHTA and CDR2 is FQGTGA in the germline V gene. The CDR3 nucleotides are TGTGCCAGCAGCGCGGGACAGGACTATGGCTACACCTTC. As protein: CASSAGQDYGYTF.

The chain uses TRBV6-6 and TRBJ2-7, with D perhaps TRBD2 (5 bases). CDR3 length: 14 amino acids. Germline V gives CDR1 MNHNY, CDR2 SVGAGI (reference sequence). The germline V and J ends were trimmed by 8 bases and 2 bases, with 16 bases remaining between them. The CDR3 loop is CASGSGRWAYEQYF. The DNA of the CDR3 is TGTGCCAGCGGGTCGGGAAGATGGGCCTACGAGCAGTACTTC.

V and J are TRBV5-4 and TRBJ2-7; D call uncertain. Germline CDR1 reads SGHNT; CDR2 reads YYREEE (reference sequence). The CDR3 runs to 14 residues. Trimming took 0 bases from V and 3 from J, leaving 10 bases between them. The CDR3 spells CASSLGGRVYEQYF. CDR3 DNA: TGTGCCAGCAGCTTGGGAGGCCGGGTCTACGAGCAGTACTTC.

The genes are TRBV5-1 and TRBJ2-1; D is perhaps TRBD1 (6 bases). The germline V gene has CDR1 SGHRS and CDR2 YFSETQ. The CDR3 runs to 13 residues. Trimming removed 0 bases from V and 11 bases from J, with 12 bases in between. CDR3 DNA: TGCGCCAGCAGCTTGGCAGGCAGGGGACAGCAGTTCTTC. It is translated as CASSLAGRGQQFF.

The chain couples TRBV28 to TRBJ2-3; D not resolved. V lost 2 bases to trimming and J lost 2 bases, with 8 bases between them. The V gene's germline CDR1 is MDHEN and CDR2 SYDVKM. CDR3 length: 14 residues. DNA for the CDR3: TGTGCCAGCAGTTTAGAGTCTCTCACAGATACGCAGTATTTT. This translates into CASSLESLTDTQYF.

The rearrangement uses TRBV14 and TRBJ2-5; D is unclear. Trimming took off 2 bases at V and 4 bases at J, with 8 bases between the two ends. The V gene's germline CDR1 is SGHDN and CDR2 FVKESK. The length of the CDR3 is 13 residues. CDR3 DNA sequence: TGTGCCAGCAGCCAATGGCTAAGAGAGACCCAGTACTTC. Amino acids: CASSQWLRETQYF. The variable domain in full, completed from reference TRBV14 and TRBJ2-5, reads EAGVTQFPSHSVIEKGQTVTLRCDPISGHDNLYWYRRVMGKEIKFLLHFVKESKQDESGMPNNRFLAERTGGTYSTLKVQPAELEDSGVYFCASSQWLRETQYFGPGTRLLVL.

The V and J genes are TRBV30 and TRBJ1-5; D is undetermined. This CDR3 is 16 amino acids long. The germline CDR1 and CDR2 sequences are GTSNPN and SVGIG (reference sequence). The germline V and J ends were trimmed by 0 bases and 2 bases, with 14 bases remaining between them. In nucleotides, the CDR3 is TGTGCCTGGAGTGTAGGAGGGAGTAGTGGCAATCAGCCCCAGCATTTT. Its protein is CAWSVGGSSGNQPQHF.

V gene TRBV5-6 combines with J gene TRBJ1-4; 9 bases line up with TRBD1. Germline V gives CDR1 SGHDT, CDR2 YYEEEE. V lost 3 bases, J lost 8 bases, and 5 bases stayed unmatched. CDR3 size: 14 residues. The CDR3 nucleotides read TGTGCCAGCAGCTGGACAGGGGAGTGGGAAAAACTGTTTTTT. Amino acids: CASSWTGEWEKLFF.

The chain is built from TRBV6-6 and TRBJ2-5; D unclear. The germline V gene encodes CDR1 MNHNY and CDR2 SVGAGI (reference sequence). The V and J ends lost 6 bases and 5 bases respectively, with 7 bases between them. This CDR3 comprises 11 residues. CDR3 sequence: CASSGRETQYF. In DNA, the CDR3 is TGTGCCAGCAGCGGGCGGGAGACCCAGTACTTC.

The chain couples TRBV6-1 to TRBJ2-3; D is perhaps TRBD1 (7 bases). CDR3 size: 16 residues. V was trimmed by 2 bases and J by 4 bases, leaving 16 bases between them. Per the germline V gene, CDR1 is MNHNS and CDR2 is SASEGT. DNA for the CDR3: TGTGCCAGCAGTGAACCATCGGCAGGGGGGTCAGATACGCAGTATTTT. Protein: CASSEPSAGGSDTQYF.